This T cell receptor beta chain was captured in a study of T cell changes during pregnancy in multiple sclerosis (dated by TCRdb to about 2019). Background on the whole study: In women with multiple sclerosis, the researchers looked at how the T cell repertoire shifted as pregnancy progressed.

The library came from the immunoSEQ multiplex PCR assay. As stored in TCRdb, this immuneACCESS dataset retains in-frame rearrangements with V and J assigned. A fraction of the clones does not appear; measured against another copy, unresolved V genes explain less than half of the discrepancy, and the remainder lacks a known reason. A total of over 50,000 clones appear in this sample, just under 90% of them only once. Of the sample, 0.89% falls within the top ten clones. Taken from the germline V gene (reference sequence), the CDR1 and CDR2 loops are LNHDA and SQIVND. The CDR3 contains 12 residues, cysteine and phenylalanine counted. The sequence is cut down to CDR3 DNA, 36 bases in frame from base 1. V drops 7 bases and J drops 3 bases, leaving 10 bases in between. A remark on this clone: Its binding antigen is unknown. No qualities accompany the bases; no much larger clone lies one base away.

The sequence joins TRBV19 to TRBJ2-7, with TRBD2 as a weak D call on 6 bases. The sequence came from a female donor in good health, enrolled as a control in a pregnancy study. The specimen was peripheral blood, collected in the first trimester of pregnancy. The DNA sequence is TGTGCCAGTATGGGGGGAGACTACGAGCAGTACTTC. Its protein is CASMGGDYEQYF.